The next 18 T cell receptor beta chains were all read from a single sample in a study of T cells in Graves' hyperthyroidism and ophthalmopathy. Amplification yielded TCR beta CDR3 regions, with RNA transcripts as the source. The TCR CDR3 was amplified in a first-round RT-PCR using the HTBI primer set. TCRdb used MiXCR to reprocess the multiplex PCR reads, holding one entry per CDR3 protein. This sample has approximately 210,000 distinct CDR3 sequences, with roughly a sixth found just once. The sequenced material came from blood. The receptors shown here come from a man in his fifties or sixties with Graves' hyperthyroidism.

This clonotype was observed many times. This chain connects TRBV5-1 to TRBJ2-2; 10 bases are a match to TRBD2. V trimming: 0 bases; J trimming: 4 bases; junction bases outside the gene matches: 0. The germline CDR1 and CDR2 sequences are SGHRS and YFSETQ. The CDR3 covers 15 residues. DNA of the CDR3: TGCGCCAGCAGCTTGGTAGCGGGAGGCACCGGGGAGCTGTTTTTT. It translates to CASSLVAGGTGELFF.

This clonotype was counted only a few times. The germline gene is not matched at one end of the junction; a read error may be the cause. This sequence joins TRBV4-2 and TRBJ2-7; unclear D gene. The germline gives CDR1 LGHNA, CDR2 YNFKEQ. This CDR3 spans 12 amino acids. CDR3 sequence (DNA): TGTGCCAGCAGCCAAGACTCCCACGAGCAGTACTTC. This gives the protein CASSQDSHEQYF.

The table lists this clonotype with a count of one. This rearrangement joins TRBV28 to TRBJ1-1; D call uncertain. The CDR3 extends over 17 amino acids. CDR1 and CDR2 from the germline V gene are MDHEN and SYDVKM. V shed 2 bases and J shed 5 bases, with 21 bases lying between them. Here the CDR3 reads CASSLSPRAIRTTEAFF. The DNA for the CDR3 is TGTGCCAGCAGTTTAAGCCCGAGGGCCATACGAACTACTGAAGCTTTCTTT.

The chain combines TRBV3-1 with TRBJ1-5; perhaps TRBD1 as D (5 bases). Germline assignment: CDR1 LGHDT and CDR2 YNNKEL (reference sequence). V gave up 1 base and J gave up 11 bases, with 12 bases separating them. CDR3 size: 13 residues. In nucleotides, the CDR3 is TGTGCCAGCAGCCAAGGTGGGGGGAAGGCCCAGCATTTT. This gives the protein CASSQGGGKAQHF. Full variable domain (missing parts from reference TRBV3-1 and TRBJ1-5): DTAVSQTPKYLVTQMGNDKSIKCEQNLGHDTMYWYKQDSKKFLKIMFSYNNKELIINETVPNRFSPKSPDKAHLNLHINSLELGDSAVYFCASSQGGGKAQHFGDGTRLSIL.

In DNA, the CDR3 is TGTGCCATCAGTTCCTCCGGGACTAGCGGGAGAGCCCTGGGGCCCTACAATGAGCAGTTCTTC. It encodes CAISSSGTSGRALGPYNEQFF. The chain links TRBV10-3 to TRBJ2-1; 14 bases fit TRBD2. The CDR3 has 21 amino acids. Germline CDR1 and CDR2: ENHRY and SYGVKD. Trimming at V came to 5 bases and at J to 2 bases, leaving 17 bases not matched to a gene.

This clonotype appeared many times. This chain uses TRBV2 with TRBJ2-5, with a tentative D call TRBD2 (5 bases). CDR1 is SNHLY and CDR2 is FYNNEI in the germline V gene. This CDR3 region has 14 residues. V lost 4 bases and J lost 1, with 10 bases in between. The DNA of the CDR3 is TGTGCCAGCAGTGTGTCTAGCAGCCAAGAGACCCAGTACTTC. Its translation: CASSVSSSQETQYF.

This clonotype was observed a handful of times. The chain joins TRBV20-1 to TRBJ1-2; 8 positions agree with TRBD1. V dropped 5 bases and J dropped 2; count of bases not matched to a gene: 13. This CDR3 is built from 16 residues. CDR1 is DFQATT and CDR2 is SNEGSKA in the germline V gene (reference sequence). CDR3 sequence: CSARSSRTGPNYGYTF. The CDR3 DNA is TGCAGTGCTCGAAGTAGTCGGACAGGGCCAAACTATGGCTACACCTTC.

This clonotype was recorded at least ten times. The chain has TRBV28 and TRBJ2-7; no definite D call. V gave up 2 bases and J gave up 4 bases, with 6 bases separating them. CDR1 and CDR2 from the germline V gene are MDHEN and SYDVKM. CDR3 size: 12 residues. CDR3 nucleotide sequence: TGTGCCAGCAGTTTACTAGGGTACGAGCAGTACTTC. It specifies CASSLLGYEQYF.

In its sample, this clonotype was seen many times. V is TRBV5-1 and J is TRBJ2-7; 7 bases map to TRBD1. The CDR3 runs 14 residues. CDR1 SGHRS and CDR2 YFSETQ come from the germline V gene. V shed 1 base and J 6 bases; nucleotides not matched to a gene: 7. The CDR3 DNA follows: TGCGCCAGCAGCTTGATGCAGGGGGTAGGCGAGCAGTACTTC. Protein sequence: CASSLMQGVGEQYF.

This clonotype was seen more than once but under ten times. The CDR3 nucleotides are TGTGCCAGCAGCCGAAAAGGAGGCCTCACAGATACGCAGTATTTT. Protein: CASSRKGGLTDTQYF. V and J are TRBV3-1 and TRBJ2-3; maybe TRBD2 (5 bases). V lost 4 bases and J lost 2, with 13 bases in between. Germline V gene sequence: CDR1 LGHDT, CDR2 YNNKEL (reference sequence). The CDR3 has 15 residues.

This clonotype was seen repeatedly, ten times or more. The chain carries TRBV2 and TRBJ2-4, with D possibly TRBD1 on 8 matching bases. Trimming took off 0 bases at V and 9 bases at J, with 15 bases between the two ends. Germline V gives CDR1 SNHLY, CDR2 FYNNEI. CDR3 length equals 15 residues. The CDR3 DNA reads as TGTGCCAGCAGTGAAGCCACAGGGGGAGGGGGCATTCAGTACTTC. Protein product: CASSEATGGGGIQYF. The complete variable domain, with remaining parts taken from reference TRBV2 and TRBJ2-4, reads EPEVTQTPSHQVTQMGQEVILRCVPISNHLYFYWYRQILGQKVEFLVSFYNNEISEKSEIFDDQFSVERPDGSNFTLKIRSTKLEDSAMYFCASSEATGGGGIQYFGAGTRLSVL.

This chain connects TRBV25-1 to TRBJ2-5; maybe TRBD1 (5 bases). The ends were cut back, 4 bases at V and 5 bases at J, with 17 bases in the middle. The CDR3 has 15 residues. CDR1 is MGHDK and CDR2 is SYGVNS in the germline V gene. The CDR3 protein is CASSALLGAHETQYF. CDR3 DNA sequence: TGTGCCAGCAGTGCCCTTTTAGGGGCGCATGAGACCCAGTACTTC.

This clonotype has ten or more counts. This chain joins TRBV20-1 and TRBJ2-5; 10 bases align to TRBD1. This CDR3 comprises 17 residues. V dropped 0 bases and J dropped 5; count of bases not matched to a gene: 12. Germline CDR1 and CDR2: DFQATT and SNEGSKA (reference sequence). In DNA, the CDR3 is TGCAGTGCTAGAGAGATCGGGGACAGGGGTTTTGGGGAGACCCAGTACTTC. Translated: CSAREIGDRGFGETQYF.

At least ten counts were recorded for this clonotype. This rearrangement joins TRBV6-1 to TRBJ2-7, with 8 nucleotides matching TRBD2. V lost 5 bases to trimming and J lost 2 bases; unmatched junction nucleotides: 5. The CDR3 spans 14 residues. The V gene's germline CDR1 is MNHNS and CDR2 SASEGT. This CDR3 is CASSYGGGTYEQYF. In DNA form, the CDR3 reads TGTGCCAGCAGTTACGGGGGGGGGACCTACGAGCAGTACTTC.

The chain recombines TRBV20-1 with TRBJ1-2, with 7 bases fitting TRBD1. Germline CDR1 DFQATT, CDR2 SNEGSKA (reference sequence). V trimming: 3 bases; J trimming: 4 bases; junction bases outside the gene matches: 5. The CDR3 totals 13 residues. CDR3 sequence: CSARGTEIYGYTF. CDR3 in DNA: TGCAGTGCTAGGGGGACAGAAATCTATGGCTACACCTTC.

This clonotype has a count of ten or more. The J gene is TRBJ2-5, the V gene TRBV28; 12 positions match TRBD2. The V gene end was trimmed by 5 bases and the J gene end by 4 bases; junction bases not matched to a gene: 8. CDR3 length: 16 residues. Germline V gives CDR1 MDHEN, CDR2 SYDVKM. CDR3 amino acids: CASSDPSGRARETQYF. In DNA form, the CDR3 reads TGTGCCAGCAGTGATCCTAGCGGGAGGGCCCGAGAGACCCAGTACTTC.

This clonotype was picked up a small number of times. The rearrangement joins TRBV15 to TRBJ2-3; 7 positions agree with TRBD2. The CDR3 length is 12 residues. V lost 2 bases and J lost 10; bases outside the gene matches: 3. CDR1 and CDR2 (germline): LNHNV, YYDKDF (reference sequence). The CDR3 is CATSRFGLAQYF. CDR3 sequence (DNA): TGTGCCACCAGCAGATTTGGACTAGCGCAGTATTTT.

The rearrangement links TRBV27 to TRBJ1-5; no clear D gene. The CDR3 loop spans 12 amino acids. CDR1 and CDR2 (germline): MNHEY, SMNVEV (reference sequence). Trimming pared 6 bases from V and 9 bases from J, leaving 12 bases between. CDR3 region: CASSPIIRPQHF. In nucleotides, the CDR3 is TGTGCCAGCAGCCCCATTATTCGGCCCCAGCATTTT.